The present T cell receptor (beta chain) was sequenced within a study of neurological immune-mediated disorders. At least ten counts were recorded for this clonotype. TCRdb recomputed calls from the 5' RACE reads with MiXCR, one row per CDR3 protein. The data show about 89,000 distinct CDR3 sequences, 2.5% to 3% seen once. The receptor's source is a young woman with multiple sclerosis. Sequencing was performed on PBMCs.

The CDR3 nucleotides are TGCAGTGCTAGGCGGGGTCCTGAAGCTTTCTTT. This encodes CSARRGPEAFF. The gene calls are TRBV20-1 and TRBJ1-1; D is uncertain. The ends were cut back, 3 bases at V and 6 bases at J, with 8 bases in the middle. The CDR3 contains 11 residues. CDR1 and CDR2 from the germline V gene are DFQATT and SNEGSKA (reference sequence).